This TCR beta chain derives from a study of shared clonotypes between healthy human individuals. Turning to the study itself: The plates for each donor numbered three CD4 naive, three CD4 memory, two CD8 naive and one CD8 memory.

The study's findings and limits: Shared across a few donors were around 4.7% of the naive CD4 clonotypes. Lower generation probabilities were found for non-shared clonotypes than for those shared by all four donors. Tissues were not sampled, only blood, and their repertoires likely differ.

The table came from immunoSEQ multiplex PCR; TCRdb's copy has only in-frame clones and leaves some out. The data show roughly 700,000 clones, around 67% seen once. The CDR3 is 15 residues long. The germline gives CDR1 SNHLY, CDR2 FYNNEI. V was clipped by 2 bases and J by 7 bases, with 17 bases between them. Points on this clone: What it binds is unknown.

The chain links TRBV2 to TRBJ2-5, with a weak D call TRBD1 (6 bases). This sequence was found in a woman aged 25 to 45 in good health. The source material was memory CD4+ T cells sorted from blood. Specified subset: CD45RA-negative fraction. The CDR3 DNA reads as TGTGCCAGCAGTGAATGGGCGACCGAAGGGGGGACCCAGTACTTC. Translating it yields CASSEWATEGGTQYF.